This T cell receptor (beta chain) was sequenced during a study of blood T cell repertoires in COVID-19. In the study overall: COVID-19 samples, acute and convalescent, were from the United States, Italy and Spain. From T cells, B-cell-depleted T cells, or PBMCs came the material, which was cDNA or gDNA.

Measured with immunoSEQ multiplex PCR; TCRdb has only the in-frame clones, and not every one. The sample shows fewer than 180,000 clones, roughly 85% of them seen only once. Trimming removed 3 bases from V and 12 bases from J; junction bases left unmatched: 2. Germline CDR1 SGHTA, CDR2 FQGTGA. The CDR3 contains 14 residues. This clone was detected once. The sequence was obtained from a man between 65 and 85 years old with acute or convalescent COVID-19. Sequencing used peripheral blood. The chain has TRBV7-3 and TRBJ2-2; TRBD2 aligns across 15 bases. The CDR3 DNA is TGTGCCAGCAGCTTGGGACTAGCGGGAGGAAAGCTGTTTTTT. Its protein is CASSLGLAGGKLFF.